The 10 T cell receptor beta chains reported below all come from one sample, sequenced in a study of shared clonotypes between healthy human individuals. Produced via immunoSEQ multiplex PCR; TCRdb's table is partial and in-frame only. Of roughly 2 million clones listed, approximately 95% were seen once; the top ten hold 0.85% to 1.3%. Terminally differentiated effector memory CD45RA+ cells were excluded from the naive CD8 cells, which were CD45RO-negative and positively selected for CCR7. The specimen was naive CD8+ T cells sorted from blood. All receptors derive from a man aged 18 to 30 in good health.

The chain combines TRBV11-2 with TRBJ2-3, with no clear D. The CDR3 totals 15 residues. The germline V gene encodes CDR1 SGHAT and CDR2 FQNNGV. Deletions cut 5 bases from V and 0 bases from J, with 12 bases between. The CDR3: CASSPESASTDTQYF. CDR3 nucleotides: TGTGCCAGCAGCCCGGAGAGCGCTAGCACAGATACGCAGTATTTT.

V and J are TRBV29-1 and TRBJ1-1, with a possible D match to TRBD1 (6 bases). The CDR3 is 13 residues long. The V end was cut by 7 bases, the J end by 1 base, with 13 bases between. CDR1 and CDR2 (germline): SQVTM, ANQGSEA. The CDR3 DNA is TGCAGCGGGGAACAGGGAGGGAACACTGAAGCTTTCTTT. The encoded protein is CSGEQGGNTEAFF.

The genes are TRBV27 and TRBJ2-7; D uncertain. This CDR3 is 14 amino acids long. Germline-derived CDR1 and CDR2 are MNHEY and SMNVEV (reference sequence). The ends were cut back, 7 bases at V and 2 bases at J, with 15 bases in the middle. The CDR3 loop is CASTDPGPPYEQYF. As DNA, the CDR3 is TGTGCCAGCACCGATCCCGGGCCCCCCTACGAGCAGTACTTC.

The chain links TRBV6-1 to TRBJ1-2, with 7 bases fitting TRBD1. In germline, CDR1 is MNHNS, CDR2 SASEGT. The CDR3 has 14 amino acids. J was trimmed by 7 bases and V by 8 bases; bases with no gene match: 13. The CDR3 protein is CASVGTVRVSGYTF. Written as DNA, the CDR3 is TGTGCCAGCGTGGGGACAGTAAGAGTGAGTGGCTACACCTTC.

The chain uses TRBV7-2 and TRBJ2-5; TRBD2 aligns across 9 bases. V lost 4 bases and J lost 2; bases outside the gene matches: 8. The CDR3 has 16 amino acids. Germline loops: CDR1 SGHTA, CDR2 FQGNSA. CDR3 sequence reads: CASSWTSGGKQETQYF. The CDR3 nucleotides read TGTGCCAGCAGCTGGACGAGCGGGGGGAAACAAGAGACCCAGTACTTC. Looking up the rest from reference TRBV7-2 and TRBJ2-5 gives the full variable domain: GAGVSQSPSNKVTEKGKDVELRCDPISGHTALYWYRQSLGQGLEFLIYFQGNSAPDKSGLPSDRFSAERTGGSVSTLTIQRTQQEDSAVYLCASSWTSGGKQETQYFGPGTRLLVL.

The chain joins TRBV4-1 to TRBJ1-1; 11 nucleotides align to TRBD1. V lost 8 bases, J lost 3 bases, and 2 bases stayed unmatched. This CDR3 is 13 amino acids long. The germline V gene has CDR1 MGHRA and CDR2 YSYEKL. Here the CDR3 reads CASGQGADTEAFF. As DNA, the CDR3 is TGCGCCAGCGGACAGGGGGCGGACACTGAAGCTTTCTTT.

The CDR3 is CASSQETGNEKLFF. The CDR3 nucleotides read TGCGCCAGCAGCCAGGAGACAGGGAATGAAAAACTGTTTTTT. This chain uses TRBV4-1 with TRBJ1-4, with 7 positions matching TRBD1. Germline-derived CDR1 and CDR2 are MGHRA and YSYEKL. Trimming took 3 bases from V and 5 from J; bases not matched to a gene: 3. The CDR3 consists of 14 residues.

CDR3 residues: CASRLRGGPGYEQYF. The CDR3 coding sequence is TGTGCCAGCAGGCTCCGGGGGGGCCCTGGCTACGAGCAGTACTTC. The chain links TRBV28 to TRBJ2-7; 8 bases are a match to TRBD2. Germline lookup yields CDR1 MDHEN and CDR2 SYDVKM. Trimming took 6 bases from V and 3 from J; bases not matched to a gene: 10. CDR3 length: 15 amino acids.

This clone was seen a single time. This chain connects TRBV29-1 to TRBJ2-7, with 7 bases identical to TRBD2. The CDR3 is 14 amino acids. V dropped 3 bases and J dropped 1; count of bases not matched to a gene: 6. Looked up from germline, CDR1 is SQVTM and CDR2 is ANQGSEA. CDR3 bases: TGCAGCGTTGAGGGTCTAGCGGATTCCTACGAGCAGTACTTC. Its protein product is CSVEGLADSYEQYF.

The chain employs TRBV28 and TRBJ2-3; 11 bases agree with TRBD2. Trimming cost V 5 bases and J 5 bases; bases outside gene matches: 6. Germline V gives CDR1 MDHEN, CDR2 SYDVKM. The CDR3 is made up of 15 amino acids. The CDR3 reads CASSAVAGGQDTQYF. The CDR3 nucleotides read TGTGCCAGCAGTGCCGTAGCGGGGGGGCAAGATACGCAGTATTTT.